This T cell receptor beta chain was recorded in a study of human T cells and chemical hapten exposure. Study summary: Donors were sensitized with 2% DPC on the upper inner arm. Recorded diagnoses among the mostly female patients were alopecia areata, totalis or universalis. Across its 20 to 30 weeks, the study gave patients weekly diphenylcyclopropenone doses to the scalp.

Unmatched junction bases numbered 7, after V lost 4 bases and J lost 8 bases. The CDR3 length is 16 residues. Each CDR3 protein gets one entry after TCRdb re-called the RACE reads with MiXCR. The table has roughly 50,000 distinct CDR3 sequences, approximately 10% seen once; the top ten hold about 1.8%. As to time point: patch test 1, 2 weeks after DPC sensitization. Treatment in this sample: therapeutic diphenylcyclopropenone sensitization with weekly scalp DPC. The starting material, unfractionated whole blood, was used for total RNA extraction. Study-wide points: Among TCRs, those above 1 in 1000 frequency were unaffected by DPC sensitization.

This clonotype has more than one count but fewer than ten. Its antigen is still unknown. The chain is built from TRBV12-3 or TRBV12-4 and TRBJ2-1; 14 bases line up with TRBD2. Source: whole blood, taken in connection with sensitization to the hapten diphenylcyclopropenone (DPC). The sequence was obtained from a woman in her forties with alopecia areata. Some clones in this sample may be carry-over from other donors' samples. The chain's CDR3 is CASSSETSGRGHEQFF. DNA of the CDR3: TGTGCCAGCAGTTCCGAGACTAGCGGGAGGGGCCATGAGCAGTTCTTC.